One and the same sample provided the 8 T cell receptor beta chains below, sequenced in a study of blood T cell repertoires in COVID-19. Profiling relied on immunoSEQ multiplex PCR, and the TCRdb table lists in-frame clones only, not all of them. Of 150,000 to 200,000 clones in the sample, 89% were seen once. Source material: PBMCs or T cells enriched from blood (not recorded which). Every receptor here comes from a woman younger than 35 who had recovered from COVID-19.

In regard to this clone: An end of the junction differs from the germline gene, which may be a read error. The CDR3 DNA sequence: TGTGCCAGCAGCGTAGGGACAGGGAGCTTTCGCGAGCAGTACTTC. This codes for CASSVGTGSFREQYF. The J gene is TRBJ2-7, the V gene TRBV13, with 9 positions matching TRBD1. The CDR3 runs 15 residues. Per the germline V gene, CDR1 is PRHDT and CDR2 is FYEKMQ (reference sequence).

The gene calls are TRBV19 and TRBJ1-3; tentative D call: TRBD1 (5 bases). Germline CDR1 reads LNHDA; CDR2 reads SQIVND (reference sequence). The CDR3 is made up of 16 amino acids. V shed 0 bases and J shed 7 bases, with 16 bases lying between them. The CDR3 loop is CASSIDRGGGPNTIYF. The CDR3 DNA is TGTGCCAGTAGTATAGATCGGGGCGGAGGGCCCAACACCATATATTTT.

CDR3 nucleotide sequence: TGTGCCAGCTTAGGGGGCGAGAACTATGGCTACACCTTC. Amino acids: CASLGGENYGYTF. The chain has TRBV12-3 or TRBV12-4 and TRBJ1-2; the match to TRBD1 covers 7 bases. This CDR3 is built from 13 residues. Trimming at V came to 8 bases and at J to 2 bases, leaving 5 bases not matched to a gene.

V and J are TRBV24-1 and TRBJ1-5, with 9 bases fitting TRBD1. V was clipped by 5 bases and J by 3 bases; unmatched bases: 4. Germline CDR1 reads KGHDR; CDR2 reads SFDVKD. There are 15 residues in the CDR3. CDR3 protein: CATSGDRENNQPQHF. The CDR3 bases are TGTGCCACCAGTGGGGACAGGGAAAACAATCAGCCCCAGCATTTT.

The rearrangement joins TRBV2 to TRBJ2-7; TRBD1 agrees at 9 bases. CDR1 and CDR2 from the germline V gene are SNHLY and FYNNEI. Trimming cost V 10 bases and J 2 bases; bases outside gene matches: 9. This CDR3 has 14 amino acids. CDR3 amino acids: CAIAGTGTTYEQYF. The CDR3 bases are TGTGCCATCGCCGGGACAGGGACTACCTACGAGCAGTACTTC.

The chain employs TRBV5-1 and TRBJ1-6; D might be TRBD1 (6 bases). Germline V gene data show CDR1 as SGHRS and CDR2 as YFSETQ. The CDR3 sequence is 15 residues long. V dropped 5 bases and J dropped 7 bases, with 16 bases sitting between them. CDR3 residues: CASSSTLTGNSPLHF. The CDR3 DNA reads TGCGCCAGCAGTTCCACATTGACAGGCAATTCACCCCTCCACTTT.

The chain employs TRBV11-2 and TRBJ2-7; TRBD1 matches at 7 bases. CDR3 length: 15 amino acids. Germline loops: CDR1 SGHAT, CDR2 FQNNGV. Trimming took 5 bases from V and 3 from J; bases not matched to a gene: 10. CDR3 in amino acids: CASSPQTGSGYEQYF. The CDR3, as DNA: TGTGCCAGCAGCCCCCAGACAGGGAGTGGCTACGAGCAGTACTTC.

V usage is TRBV10-3 and J usage is TRBJ2-7, with a possible D match to TRBD2 (6 bases). The ends were cut back, 5 bases at V and 4 bases at J, with 12 bases in the middle. The germline V gene has CDR1 ENHRY and CDR2 SYGVKD. There are 13 residues in the CDR3. The CDR3 loop reads CAISWGVGYEQYF. In DNA, the CDR3 is TGTGCCATCAGTTGGGGGGTGGGGTACGAGCAGTACTTC.